This T cell receptor (beta chain) is drawn from a study of identical twins. Germline loops: CDR1 SGHNT, CDR2 YENEEA. The CDR3 has 15 amino acids. V was shortened by 5 bases and J by 4 bases, with 18 bases between the two germline ends. TCRdb processed the 5' RACE reads anew with MiXCR; each CDR3 protein has one entry. The table has 450,000 or so distinct CDR3 sequences, 14% seen once; the top ten hold 0.4% to 0.55%. The sample also formed part of further work on yellow fever vaccine responses in identical twins.

This TCR came from a woman between 18 and 29 years old in good health. The sequenced material came from CD4+ T cells sorted from blood. V is TRBV11-3 and J is TRBJ2-7; TRBD1 might be the D (5 bases). DNA of the CDR3: TGTGCCAGCAGCAATGACAGAACCCCCCTTTACGAGCAGTACTTC. Amino acids: CASSNDRTPLYEQYF.